The present T cell receptor beta chain was sequenced within a study of blood T cell repertoires in COVID-19. Study as a whole: Material from acute and convalescent COVID-19 was sourced from the United States, Italy and Spain. T cells, B-cell-depleted T cells, or PBMCs provided the cDNA or gDNA that served as material.

In the study's own analysis: Cell counts per sample came from amplifying reference gene primers. Only in-frame clones appear in the TCRdb table, and some are missing; sequencing was by immunoSEQ multiplex PCR. D and trimming come from the DNA, and the V and J calls and clone size come from that table. The table includes about 76,000 clones, roughly 83% detected once. Germline loops: CDR1 LGHNA, CDR2 YSLEER. The CDR3 consists of 15 residues. With 3 bases clipped from V and 6 bases from J, the junction kept 6 bases outside the gene matches. The chain couples TRBV4-3 to TRBJ1-5, with TRBD1 matching 9 bases. The sequenced sample was peripheral blood. This receptor was taken from a man older than 75 with acute or convalescent COVID-19. Here the CDR3 DNA reads TGCGCCAGCAGCCAGACAGGGGGACCAGGTCAGCCCCAGCATTTT. Residues: CASSQTGGPGQPQHF.